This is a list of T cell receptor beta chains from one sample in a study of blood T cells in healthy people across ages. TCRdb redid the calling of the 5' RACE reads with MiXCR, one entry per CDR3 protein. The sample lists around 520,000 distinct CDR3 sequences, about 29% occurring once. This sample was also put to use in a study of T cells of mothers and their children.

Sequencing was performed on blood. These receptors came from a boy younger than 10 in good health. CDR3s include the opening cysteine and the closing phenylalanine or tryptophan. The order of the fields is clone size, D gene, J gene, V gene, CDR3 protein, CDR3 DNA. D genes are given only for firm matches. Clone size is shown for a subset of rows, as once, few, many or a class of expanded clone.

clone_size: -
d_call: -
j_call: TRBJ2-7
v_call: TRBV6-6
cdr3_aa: CASSYRGIDEQYF
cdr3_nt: TGTGCCAGCAGTTACAGGGGGATCGACGAGCAGTACTTC

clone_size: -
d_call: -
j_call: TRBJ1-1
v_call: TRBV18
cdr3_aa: CASSPPTRGTEAFF
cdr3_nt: TGTGCCAGCTCACCCCCGACGAGGGGCACTGAAGCTTTCTTT

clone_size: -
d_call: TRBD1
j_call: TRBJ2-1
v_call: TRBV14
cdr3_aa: CASSHAAGTGYNEQFF
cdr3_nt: TGTGCCAGCAGCCATGCTGCCGGGACAGGCTACAATGAGCAGTTCTTC

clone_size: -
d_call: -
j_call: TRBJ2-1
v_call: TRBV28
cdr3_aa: CASSQIRVTYNEQFF
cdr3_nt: TGTGCCAGCAGTCAAATCAGGGTTACCTACAATGAGCAGTTCTTC

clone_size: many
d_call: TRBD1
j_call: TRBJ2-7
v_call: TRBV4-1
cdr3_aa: CASSQRAGTAYEQYF
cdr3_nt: TGCGCCAGCAGCCAACGAGCTGGGACAGCCTACGAGCAGTACTTC

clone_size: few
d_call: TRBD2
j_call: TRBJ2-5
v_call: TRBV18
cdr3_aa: CASSLNSGRTQETQYF
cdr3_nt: TGTGCCAGCTCATTAAACAGCGGGAGGACGCAAGAGACCCAGTACTTC

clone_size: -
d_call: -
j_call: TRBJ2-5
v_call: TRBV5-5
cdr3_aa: CASSLPQLVTTQYF
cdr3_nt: TGTGCCAGCAGCTTGCCCCAACTAGTAACGACCCAGTACTTC

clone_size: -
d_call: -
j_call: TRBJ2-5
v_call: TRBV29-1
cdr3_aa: CSAAPLARQETQYF
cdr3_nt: TGCAGCGCCGCCCCCTTAGCGAGACAAGAGACCCAGTACTTC

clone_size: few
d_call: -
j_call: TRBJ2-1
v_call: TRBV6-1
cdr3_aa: CASSGGQEQFF
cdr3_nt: TGTGCCAGCAGTGGGGGGCAGGAGCAGTTCTTC

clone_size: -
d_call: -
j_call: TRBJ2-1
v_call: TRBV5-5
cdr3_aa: CASSLARGLINNEQFF
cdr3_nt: TGTGCCAGCAGCTTGGCGAGGGGACTCATAAACAATGAGCAGTTCTTC

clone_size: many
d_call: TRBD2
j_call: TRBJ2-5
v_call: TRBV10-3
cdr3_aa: CAISPRGSGTADQYF
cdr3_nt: TGTGCCATCAGTCCGAGAGGTAGCGGGACGGCGGACCAGTACTTC

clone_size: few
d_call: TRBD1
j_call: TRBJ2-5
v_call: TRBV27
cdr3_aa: CASSPLDRGQETQYF
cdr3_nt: TGTGCCAGCAGTCCCCTTGACAGGGGGCAAGAGACCCAGTACTTC

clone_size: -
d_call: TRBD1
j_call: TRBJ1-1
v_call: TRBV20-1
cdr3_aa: CSARTGGALNTEAFF
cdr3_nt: TGCAGTGCTAGAACAGGGGGCGCGTTGAACACTGAAGCTTTCTTT

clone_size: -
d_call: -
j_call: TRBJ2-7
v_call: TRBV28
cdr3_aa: CASRRRQGGNEQYF
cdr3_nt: TGTGCCAGCAGGAGAAGACAGGGAGGCAACGAGCAGTACTTC

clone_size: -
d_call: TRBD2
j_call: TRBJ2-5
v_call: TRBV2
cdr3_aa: CASSEVVLAGETQYF
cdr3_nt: TGTGCCAGCAGTGAAGTCGTCCTAGCGGGGGAGACCCAGTACTTC

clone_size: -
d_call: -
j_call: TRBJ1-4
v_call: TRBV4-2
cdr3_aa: CASSQDLRAATNEKLFF
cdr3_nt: TGTGCCAGCAGCCAAGATTTGAGGGCGGCAACTAATGAAAAACTGTTTTTT

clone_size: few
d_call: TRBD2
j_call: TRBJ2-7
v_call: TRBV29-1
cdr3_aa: CSVRLAGVREQYF
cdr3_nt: TGCAGCGTAAGACTAGCGGGAGTGCGTGAGCAGTACTTC

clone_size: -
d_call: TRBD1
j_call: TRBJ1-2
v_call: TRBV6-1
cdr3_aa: CASRPGQGSFANYGYTF
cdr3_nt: TGTGCCAGCAGACCGGGACAGGGAAGTTTCGCTAACTATGGCTACACCTTC

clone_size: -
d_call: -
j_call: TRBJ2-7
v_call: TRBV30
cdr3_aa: CAWSDLWGGGYEQYF
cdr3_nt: TGTGCCTGGAGTGACCTCTGGGGAGGGGGCTACGAGCAGTACTTC

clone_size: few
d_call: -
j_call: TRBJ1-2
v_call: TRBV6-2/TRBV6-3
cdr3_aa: CASRRTATF
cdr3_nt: TGTGCCAGCAGACGGACAGCTACCTTC

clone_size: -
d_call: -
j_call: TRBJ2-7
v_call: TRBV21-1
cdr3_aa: CASGGRPYEQYF
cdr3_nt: TGTGCCAGCGGGGGGAGGCCCTACGAGCAGTACTTC

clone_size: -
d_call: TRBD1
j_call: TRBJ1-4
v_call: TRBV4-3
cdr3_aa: CASSDKGQTEKLFF
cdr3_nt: TGCGCCAGCAGCGACAAGGGACAGACTGAAAAACTGTTTTTT